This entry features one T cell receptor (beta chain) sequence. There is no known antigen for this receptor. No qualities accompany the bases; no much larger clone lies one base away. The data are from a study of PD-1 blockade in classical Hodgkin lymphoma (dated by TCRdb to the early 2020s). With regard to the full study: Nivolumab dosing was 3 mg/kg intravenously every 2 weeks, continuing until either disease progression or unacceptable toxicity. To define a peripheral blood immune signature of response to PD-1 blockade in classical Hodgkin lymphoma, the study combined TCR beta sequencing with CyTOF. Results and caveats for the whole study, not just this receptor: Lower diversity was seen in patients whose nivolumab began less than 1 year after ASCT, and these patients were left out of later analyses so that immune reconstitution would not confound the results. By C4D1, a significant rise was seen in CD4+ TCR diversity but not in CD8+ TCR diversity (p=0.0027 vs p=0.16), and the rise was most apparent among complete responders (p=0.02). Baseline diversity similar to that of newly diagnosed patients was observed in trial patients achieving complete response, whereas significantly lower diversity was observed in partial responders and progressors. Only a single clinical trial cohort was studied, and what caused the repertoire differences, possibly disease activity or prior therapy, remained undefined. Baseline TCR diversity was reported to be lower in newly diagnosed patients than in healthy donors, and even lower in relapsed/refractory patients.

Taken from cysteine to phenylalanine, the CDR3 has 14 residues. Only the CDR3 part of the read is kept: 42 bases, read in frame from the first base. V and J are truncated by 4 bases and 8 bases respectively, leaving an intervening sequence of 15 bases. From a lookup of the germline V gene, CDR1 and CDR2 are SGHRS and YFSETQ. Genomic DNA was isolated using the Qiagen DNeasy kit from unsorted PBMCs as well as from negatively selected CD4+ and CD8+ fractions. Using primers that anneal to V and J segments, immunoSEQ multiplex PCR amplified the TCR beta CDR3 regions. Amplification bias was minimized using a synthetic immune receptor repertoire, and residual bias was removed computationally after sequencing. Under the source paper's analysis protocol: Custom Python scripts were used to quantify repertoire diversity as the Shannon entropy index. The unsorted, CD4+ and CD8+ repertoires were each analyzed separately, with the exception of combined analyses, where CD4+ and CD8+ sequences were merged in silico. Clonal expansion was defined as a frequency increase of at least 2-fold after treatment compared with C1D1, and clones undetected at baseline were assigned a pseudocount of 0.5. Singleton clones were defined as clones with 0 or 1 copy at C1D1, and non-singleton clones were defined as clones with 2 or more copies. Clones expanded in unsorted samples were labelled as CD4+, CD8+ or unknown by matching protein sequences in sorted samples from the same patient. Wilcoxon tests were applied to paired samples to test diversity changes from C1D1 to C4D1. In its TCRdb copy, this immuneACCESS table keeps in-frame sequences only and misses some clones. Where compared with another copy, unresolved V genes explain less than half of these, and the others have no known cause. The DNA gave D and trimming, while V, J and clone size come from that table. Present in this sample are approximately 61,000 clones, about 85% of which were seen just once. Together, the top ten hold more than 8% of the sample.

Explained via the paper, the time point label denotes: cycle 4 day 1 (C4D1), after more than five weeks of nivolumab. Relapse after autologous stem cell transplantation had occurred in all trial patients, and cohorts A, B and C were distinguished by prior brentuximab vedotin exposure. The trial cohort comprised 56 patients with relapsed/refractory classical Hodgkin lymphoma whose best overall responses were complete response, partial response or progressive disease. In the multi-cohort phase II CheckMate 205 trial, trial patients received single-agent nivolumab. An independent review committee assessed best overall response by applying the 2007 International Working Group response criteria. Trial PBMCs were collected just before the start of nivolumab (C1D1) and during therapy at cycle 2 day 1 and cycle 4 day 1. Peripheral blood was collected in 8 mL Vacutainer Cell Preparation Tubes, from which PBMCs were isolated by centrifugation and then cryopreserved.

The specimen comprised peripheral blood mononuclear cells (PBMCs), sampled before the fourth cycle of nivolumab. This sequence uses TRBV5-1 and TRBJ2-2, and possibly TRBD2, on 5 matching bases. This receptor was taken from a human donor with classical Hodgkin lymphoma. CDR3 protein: CASSLTTRTGELFF. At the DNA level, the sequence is TGCGCCAGCAGCCTGACCACCCGGACTGGGGAGCTGTTTTTT. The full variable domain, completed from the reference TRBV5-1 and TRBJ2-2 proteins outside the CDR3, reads KAGVTQTPRYLIKTRGQQVTLSCSPISGHRSVSWYQQTPGQGLQFLFEYFSETQRNKGNFPGRFSGRQFSNSRSEMNVSTLELGDSALYLCASSLTTRTGELFFGEGSRLTVL.